These 19 T cell receptor beta chains were all obtained from the same sample, sequenced in a study of technical replicates of blood from a few donors. Method: immunoSEQ multiplex PCR; TCRdb's copy keeps in-frame clones and lacks some. The sample yields under 85,000 clones, nearly 95% seen once. Sample: T cells isolated from PBMCs. These receptors were taken from a human donor in good health.

The chain uses TRBV4-2 and TRBJ1-4, with 7 bases fitting TRBD1. The CDR3 consists of 17 residues. The junction had 8 bases not matched to a gene; V was cut back by 0 bases and J by 4 bases. CDR1 is LGHNA and CDR2 is YNFKEQ in the germline V gene. The CDR3 DNA follows: TGTGCCAGCAGCCAAGAATATGCGACAGGGAGTAATGAAAAACTGTTTTTT. Translating it yields CASSQEYATGSNEKLFF.

In its sample, this clone was seen once. This chain links TRBV12-5 with TRBJ2-1, with D perhaps TRBD2 (6 bases). From germline, CDR1 is LGHNT and CDR2 FRNRAP. The ends were cut back, 2 bases at V and 4 bases at J, with 9 bases in the middle. The CDR3 spans 14 residues. As DNA, the CDR3 is TGTGCTAGTGGTTTGCAGGGACTTTACAATGAGCAGTTCTTC. This gives the protein CASGLQGLYNEQFF.

The chain couples TRBV9 to TRBJ2-3; perhaps TRBD2 as D (6 bases). The CDR3 is made up of 14 amino acids. V was clipped by 0 bases and J by 3 bases, with 8 bases between them. Germline V gene data show CDR1 as SGDLS and CDR2 as YYNGEE. The DNA of the CDR3 is TGTGCCAGCAGCGTAGGGGGGGAGACAGATACGCAGTATTTT. Its translation: CASSVGGETDTQYF.

Concerning this clone itself: Distinct nucleotide sequences in the sample also encode this CDR3. The chain combines TRBV4-3 with TRBJ1-4; D is possibly TRBD1 (5 bases). V was trimmed by 0 bases and J by 8 bases, leaving 7 bases between them. This CDR3 comprises 13 residues. The germline V gene encodes CDR1 LGHNA and CDR2 YSLEER. This CDR3 reads CASSQDRGEKLFF. CDR3 bases: TGCGCCAGCAGCCAAGACCGGGGGGAAAAACTGTTTTTT.

DNA of the CDR3: TGCGCCAGCAGCCTCGTAGAGGGTAATGAAAAACTGTTTTTT. The encoded protein is CASSLVEGNEKLFF. The J gene is TRBJ1-4, the V gene TRBV4-1; D unclear. This CDR3 region has 14 residues. V gave up 4 bases and J gave up 4 bases, with 10 bases separating them. Germline lookup yields CDR1 MGHRA and CDR2 YSYEKL.

This chain uses TRBV7-2 with TRBJ2-3, with D uncertain. The CDR3 loop spans 17 amino acids. V shed 2 bases and J shed 0 bases, with 15 bases lying between them. CDR1 is SGHTA, CDR2 FQGNSA, per germline. The CDR3 DNA is TGTGCCAGCAGCTTATTCGGTCTGCCAAGTAGCACAGATACGCAGTATTTT. Translation gives CASSLFGLPSSTDTQYF.

V and J are TRBV5-5 and TRBJ2-1; D possibly corresponds to TRBD1 (6 bases). In germline, CDR1 is SGHKS, CDR2 YYEKEE (reference sequence). The CDR3 is 16 residues long. V was cut by 3 bases and J by 8 bases, with 21 bases left in between. The CDR3: CASSSTRGQILDEQFF. DNA for the CDR3: TGTGCCAGCAGCTCAACACGGGGACAAATTCTCGATGAGCAGTTCTTC.

The V call is TRBV10-2, the J call TRBJ2-7, with TRBD2 as a possible D gene (5 bases). The V and J ends lost 4 bases and 3 bases respectively, with 10 bases between them. CDR3 length: 13 amino acids. Germline V gives CDR1 WSHSY, CDR2 SAAADI. The CDR3 region has the DNA TGCGCCAGCAGTGGAGGGCCGAACTACGAGCAGTACTTC. Its translation is CASSGGPNYEQYF.

This clone was found once. In nucleotides, the CDR3 is TGCGCCAGCAGCCTCGGACTAGCGGGAGTGATCACAGATACGCAGTATTTT. Its protein product is CASSLGLAGVITDTQYF. J is TRBJ2-3 and V is TRBV4-1, with 13 bases matching TRBD2. J gave up 2 bases and V 4 bases, and 6 bases lay outside the gene matches. This CDR3 is 17 amino acids long. Germline CDR1 reads MGHRA; CDR2 reads YSYEKL.

In DNA, the CDR3 is TGTGCCAGCAGCTTGGGCGGGATATACGAGCAGTACTTC. Translated, it gives CASSLGGIYEQYF. J is TRBJ2-7 and V is TRBV5-4; perhaps TRBD2 as D (6 bases). The CDR3 extends over 13 amino acids. V was clipped by 0 bases and J by 4 bases, with 8 bases between them. Germline values: CDR1 SGHNT, CDR2 YYREEE (reference sequence).

This clone was seen only once. This chain uses TRBV5-1 with TRBJ2-3; 10 bases align to TRBD2. The V gene end was trimmed by 2 bases and the J gene end by 3 bases; junction bases not matched to a gene: 3. The CDR3 consists of 15 residues. CDR1 and CDR2 (germline): SGHRS, YFSETQ. The CDR3 DNA reads TGCGCCAGCAGCTTAGCGGGAGGGCCGACAGATACGCAGTATTTT. It encodes CASSLAGGPTDTQYF. Complete variable domain (other parts from reference TRBV5-1 and TRBJ2-3): KAGVTQTPRYLIKTRGQQVTLSCSPISGHRSVSWYQQTPGQGLQFLFEYFSETQRNKGNFPGRFSGRQFSNSRSEMNVSTLELGDSALYLCASSLAGGPTDTQYFGPGTRLTVL.

The chain joins TRBV5-1 to TRBJ2-2; D perhaps matches TRBD2 (5 bases). Germline loops: CDR1 SGHRS, CDR2 YFSETQ. The ends were cut back, 5 bases at V and 3 bases at J, with 14 bases in the middle. The CDR3 sequence is 15 residues long. The CDR3 loop is CASSQLERDTGELFF. CDR3 DNA: TGCGCCAGCAGTCAACTAGAGAGGGACACCGGGGAGCTGTTTTTT.

The DNA for the CDR3 is TGTGCCAGCAGCGTAGCAGGCGGCGGGATAAGTGCTAGCACAGATACGCAGTATTTT. This encodes CASSVAGGGISASTDTQYF. The chain links TRBV9 to TRBJ2-3; D is perhaps TRBD2 (6 bases). There are 19 residues in the CDR3. Germline CDR1 and CDR2: SGDLS and YYNGEE. V lost 0 bases, J lost 0 bases, and 20 bases lay in between.

This clone appeared once. One end of the junction varies from germline; a read error may be responsible. The rearrangement uses TRBV7-2 and TRBJ2-1, with 11 bases aligning to TRBD2. Germline V gene lookup returns CDR1 SGHTA and CDR2 FQGNSA. This CDR3 has 16 residues. The CDR3 nucleotides are TGTGCCAGCAGCATAGCGGGAGGGGACGCCCACAATGAGCAGTTCTTC. This encodes CASSIAGGDAHNEQFF.

The CDR3 loop is CASSDQGDEQYF. CDR3 DNA: TGTGCCAGCAGTGATCAGGGCGACGAGCAGTACTTC. V and J are TRBV2 and TRBJ2-7; tentative D call: TRBD1 (5 bases). This CDR3 is 12 amino acids long. Trimming left V 3 bases short and J 5 bases short, with 8 bases between. Germline values: CDR1 SNHLY, CDR2 FYNNEI.

The rearrangement joins TRBV4-3 to TRBJ2-5, with TRBD1 matching 7 bases. CDR1 and CDR2 from the germline V gene are LGHNA and YSLEER. This CDR3 region has 15 residues. Trimming took 0 bases from V and 5 from J; bases not matched to a gene: 6. The CDR3 reads CASSQDWGTAETQYF. The CDR3 bases are TGCGCCAGCAGCCAAGATTGGGGGACAGCTGAGACCCAGTACTTC.

The V gene is TRBV7-2, the J gene TRBJ1-1; D is perhaps TRBD1 (5 bases). V was pared by 5 bases and J by 7 bases, with 17 bases between. CDR3 length: 14 amino acids. CDR1 SGHTA and CDR2 FQGNSA come from the germline V gene. CDR3 region: CASSLDRGLSEAFF. DNA of the CDR3: TGTGCCAGCAGCCTGGATAGGGGTCTCAGTGAAGCTTTCTTT.

This rearrangement joins TRBV4-2 to TRBJ1-2, with D possibly TRBD1 on 5 matching bases. Germline lookup yields CDR1 LGHNA and CDR2 YNFKEQ. V dropped 0 bases and J dropped 1 base, with 9 bases sitting between them. This CDR3 comprises 15 residues. Here the CDR3 reads CASSQEGANNYGYTF. The CDR3 coding sequence is TGTGCCAGCAGCCAAGAAGGGGCAAATAACTATGGCTACACCTTC.

This rearrangement joins TRBV5-6 to TRBJ2-5; D may be TRBD1 (6 bases). The CDR3 has 13 residues. The V end was cut by 4 bases, the J end by 5 bases, with 12 bases between. Germline CDR1 SGHDT, CDR2 YYEEEE. CDR3 residues: CASSTGNAETQYF. The DNA for the CDR3 is TGTGCCAGCAGCACAGGGAATGCTGAGACCCAGTACTTC. The full variable domain, completed using reference TRBV5-6 and TRBJ2-5, is DAGVTQSPTHLIKTRGQQVTLRCSPKSGHDTVSWYQQALGQGPQFIFQYYEEEERQRGNFPDRFSGHQFPNYSSELNVNALLLGDSALYLCASSTGNAETQYFGPGTRLLVL.